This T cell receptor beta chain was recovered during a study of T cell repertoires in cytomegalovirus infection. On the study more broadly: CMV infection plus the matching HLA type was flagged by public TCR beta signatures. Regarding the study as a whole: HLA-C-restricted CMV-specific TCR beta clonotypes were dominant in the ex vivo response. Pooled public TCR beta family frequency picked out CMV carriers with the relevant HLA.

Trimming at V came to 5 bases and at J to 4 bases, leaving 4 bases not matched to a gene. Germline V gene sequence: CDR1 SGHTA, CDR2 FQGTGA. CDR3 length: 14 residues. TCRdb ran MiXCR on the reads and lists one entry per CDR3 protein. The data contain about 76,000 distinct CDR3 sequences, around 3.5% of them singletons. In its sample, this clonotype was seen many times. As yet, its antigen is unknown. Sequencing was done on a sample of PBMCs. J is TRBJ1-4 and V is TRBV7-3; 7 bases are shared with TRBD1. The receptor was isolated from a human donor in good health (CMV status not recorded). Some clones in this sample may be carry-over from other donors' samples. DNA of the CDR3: TGTGCCAGCAGCCTCAGGGGGGTTAATGAAAAACTGTTTTTT. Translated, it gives CASSLRGVNEKLFF.